This T cell receptor beta chain was documented in a study of siplizumab effects on memory and regulatory T cells. Regarding the study as a whole: Sequences below about 10^-5 frequency were poorly captured, limiting mapping of alloreactive clones. The study found that mappable alloreactive CD4+ clones averaged 68.8% Treg-derived with siplizumab and 25% to 30% in controls.

A note on this clone: As yet, its antigen is unknown.

Every sample had roughly 100,000 of its TCR templates assayed. Assay used: immunoSEQ multiplex PCR; TCRdb lists only in-frame clones, some missing. The repertoire holds some 100,000 clones, 94% seen once, with about 0.6% in the top ten. This sequence was found in a human donor in good health. Sequenced: Tregs sorted from blood.

CDR3 sequence: CASSYSRQTYEQYF. In DNA, the CDR3 is TGTGCCAGCAGTTACTCGAGACAGACCTACGAGCAGTACTTC. The chain has TRBV6-6 and TRBJ2-7; D might be TRBD1 (5 bases). There are 14 residues in the CDR3. CDR1 and CDR2 (germline): MNHNY, SVGAGI (reference sequence). V lost 0 bases and J 2 bases, leaving 8 bases between the germline ends.